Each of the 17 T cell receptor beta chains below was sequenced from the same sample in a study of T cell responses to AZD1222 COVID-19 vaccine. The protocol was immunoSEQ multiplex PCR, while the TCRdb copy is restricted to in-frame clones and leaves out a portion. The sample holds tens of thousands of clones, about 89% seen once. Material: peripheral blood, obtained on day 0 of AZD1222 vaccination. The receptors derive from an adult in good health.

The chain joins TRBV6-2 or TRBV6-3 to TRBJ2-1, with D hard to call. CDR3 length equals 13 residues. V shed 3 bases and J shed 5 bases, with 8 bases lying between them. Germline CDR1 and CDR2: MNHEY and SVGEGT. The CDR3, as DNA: TGTGCCAGCAGTTATCCGGTGAACAATGAGCAGTTCTTC. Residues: CASSYPVNNEQFF.

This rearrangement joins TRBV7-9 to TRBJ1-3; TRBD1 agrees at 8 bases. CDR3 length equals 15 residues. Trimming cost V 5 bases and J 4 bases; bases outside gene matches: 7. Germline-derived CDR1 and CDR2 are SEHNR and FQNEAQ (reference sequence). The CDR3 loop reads CASSLTGGLGNTIYF. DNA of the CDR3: TGTGCCAGCAGCCTAACAGGGGGATTAGGAAACACCATATATTTT.

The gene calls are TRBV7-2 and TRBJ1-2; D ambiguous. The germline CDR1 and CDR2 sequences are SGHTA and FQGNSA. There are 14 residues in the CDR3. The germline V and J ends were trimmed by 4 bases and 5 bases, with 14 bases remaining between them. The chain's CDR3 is CASSSTARSYGYTF. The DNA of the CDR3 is TGTGCCAGCAGCTCCACTGCAAGATCATATGGCTACACCTTC.

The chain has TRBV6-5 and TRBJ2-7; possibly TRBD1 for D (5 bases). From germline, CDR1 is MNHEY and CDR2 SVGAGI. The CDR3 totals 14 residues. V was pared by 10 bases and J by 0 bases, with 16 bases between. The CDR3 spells CATIRQSSSYEQYF. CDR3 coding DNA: TGTGCCACCATAAGACAGAGCAGCTCCTACGAGCAGTACTTC.

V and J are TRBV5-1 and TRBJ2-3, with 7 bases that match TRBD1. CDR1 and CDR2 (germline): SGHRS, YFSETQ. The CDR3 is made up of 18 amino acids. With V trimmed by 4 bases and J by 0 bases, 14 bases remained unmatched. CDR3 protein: CASSRIDRVTASTDTQYF. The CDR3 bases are TGCGCCAGCAGCCGCATCGACAGGGTTACGGCTAGCACAGATACGCAGTATTTT.

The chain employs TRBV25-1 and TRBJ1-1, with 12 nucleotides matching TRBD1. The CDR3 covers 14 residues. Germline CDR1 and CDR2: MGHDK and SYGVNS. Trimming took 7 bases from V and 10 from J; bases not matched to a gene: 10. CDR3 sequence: CASTNLGTGGAAFF. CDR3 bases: TGTGCCAGCACCAACTTAGGGACAGGGGGCGCAGCTTTCTTT.

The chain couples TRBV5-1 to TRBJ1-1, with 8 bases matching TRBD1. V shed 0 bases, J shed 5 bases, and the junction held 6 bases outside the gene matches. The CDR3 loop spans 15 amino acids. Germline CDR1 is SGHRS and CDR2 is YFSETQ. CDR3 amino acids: CASSLAGDRGTEAFF. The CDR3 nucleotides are TGCGCCAGCAGCTTGGCCGGAGACAGGGGAACTGAAGCTTTCTTT.

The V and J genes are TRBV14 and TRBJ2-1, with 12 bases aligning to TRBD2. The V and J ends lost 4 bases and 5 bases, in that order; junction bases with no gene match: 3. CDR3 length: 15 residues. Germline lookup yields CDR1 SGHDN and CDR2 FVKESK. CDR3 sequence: CASSPLAGGHNEQFF. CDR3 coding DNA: TGTGCCAGCAGCCCACTAGCGGGGGGACACAATGAGCAGTTCTTC.

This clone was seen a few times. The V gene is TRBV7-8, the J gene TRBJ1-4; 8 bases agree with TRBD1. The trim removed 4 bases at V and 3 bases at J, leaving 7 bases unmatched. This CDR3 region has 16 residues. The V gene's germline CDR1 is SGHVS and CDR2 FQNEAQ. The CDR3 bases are TGTGCCAGCAGCTCCCTAAGACAGGGGCCTAATGAAAAACTGTTTTTT. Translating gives CASSSLRQGPNEKLFF.

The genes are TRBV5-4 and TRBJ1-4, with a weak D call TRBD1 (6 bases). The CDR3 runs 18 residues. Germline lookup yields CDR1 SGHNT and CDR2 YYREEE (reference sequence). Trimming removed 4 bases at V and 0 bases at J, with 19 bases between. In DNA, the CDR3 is TGTGCCAGCAGCCCCGGGGCTAACAGGGCCGCAACTAATGAAAAACTGTTTTTT. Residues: CASSPGANRAATNEKLFF.

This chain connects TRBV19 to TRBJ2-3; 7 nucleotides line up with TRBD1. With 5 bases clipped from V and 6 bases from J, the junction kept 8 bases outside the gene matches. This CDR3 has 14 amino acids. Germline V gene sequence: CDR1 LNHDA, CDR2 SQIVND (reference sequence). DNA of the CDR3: TGTGCCAGTAGTTCCCGACAGGGCGGGGATACGCAGTATTTT. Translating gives CASSSRQGGDTQYF. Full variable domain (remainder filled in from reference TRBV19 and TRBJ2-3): DGGITQSPKYLFRKEGQNVTLSCEQNLNHDAMYWYRQDPGQGLRLIYYSQIVNDFQKGDIAEGYSVSREKKESFPLTVTSAQKNPTAFYLCASSSRQGGDTQYFGPGTRLTVL.

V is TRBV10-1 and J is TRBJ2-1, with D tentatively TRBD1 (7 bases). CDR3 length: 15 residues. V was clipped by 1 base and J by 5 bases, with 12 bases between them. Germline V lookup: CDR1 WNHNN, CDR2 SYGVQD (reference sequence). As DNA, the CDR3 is TGCGCCAGCAGTGAGTTGGTCAGGGGGGACAATGAGCAGTTCTTC. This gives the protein CASSELVRGDNEQFF.

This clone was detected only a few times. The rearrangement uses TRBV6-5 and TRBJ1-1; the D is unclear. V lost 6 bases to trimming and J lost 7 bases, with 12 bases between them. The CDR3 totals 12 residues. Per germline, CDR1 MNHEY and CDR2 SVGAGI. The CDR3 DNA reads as TGTGCCAGCAGAAGGGCGGCGGGTGAAGCTTTCTTT. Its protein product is CASRRAAGEAFF.

The CDR3 nucleotides read TGTGCCAGCAGCCTGGGACTAGCGGGGGGTCTCAATGAGCAGTTCTTC. Encoded protein: CASSLGLAGGLNEQFF. This chain joins TRBV7-8 and TRBJ2-1; 15 positions match TRBD2. The CDR3 covers 16 residues. Per germline, CDR1 SGHVS and CDR2 FQNEAQ. The ends lost 5 bases at V and 6 bases at J; junction bases unmatched: 5.

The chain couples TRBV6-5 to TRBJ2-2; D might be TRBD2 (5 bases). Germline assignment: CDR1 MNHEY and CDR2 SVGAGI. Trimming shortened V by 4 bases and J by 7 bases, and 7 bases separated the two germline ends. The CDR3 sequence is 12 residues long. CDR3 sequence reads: CASSSRGGELFF. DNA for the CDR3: TGTGCCAGCAGTTCCCGGGGCGGGGAGCTGTTTTTT.

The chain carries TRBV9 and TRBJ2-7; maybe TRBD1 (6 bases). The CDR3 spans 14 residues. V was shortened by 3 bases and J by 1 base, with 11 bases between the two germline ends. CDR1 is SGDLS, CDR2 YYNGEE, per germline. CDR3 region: CASSADSRSYEQYF. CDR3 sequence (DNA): TGTGCCAGCAGCGCGGACAGCCGATCCTACGAGCAGTACTTC.

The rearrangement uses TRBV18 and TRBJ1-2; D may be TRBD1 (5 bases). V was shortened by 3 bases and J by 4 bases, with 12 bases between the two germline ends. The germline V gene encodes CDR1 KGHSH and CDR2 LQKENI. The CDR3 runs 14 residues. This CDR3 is CASSPGPHTYGYTF. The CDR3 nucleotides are TGTGCCAGCTCACCGGGACCTCATACCTATGGCTACACCTTC.